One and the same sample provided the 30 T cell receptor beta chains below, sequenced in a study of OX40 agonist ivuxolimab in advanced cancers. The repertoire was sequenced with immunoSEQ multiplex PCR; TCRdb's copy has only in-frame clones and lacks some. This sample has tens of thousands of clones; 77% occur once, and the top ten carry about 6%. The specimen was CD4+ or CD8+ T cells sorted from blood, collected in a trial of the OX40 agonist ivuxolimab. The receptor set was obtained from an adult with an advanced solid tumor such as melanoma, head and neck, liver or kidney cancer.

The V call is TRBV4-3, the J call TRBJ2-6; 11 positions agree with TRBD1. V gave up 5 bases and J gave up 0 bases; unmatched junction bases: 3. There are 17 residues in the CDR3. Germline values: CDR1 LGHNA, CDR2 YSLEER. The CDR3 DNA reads TGCGCCAGCAGCTGGGGACAGGGGGTCTCTGGGGCCAACGTCCTGACTTTC. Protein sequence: CASSWGQGVSGANVLTF.

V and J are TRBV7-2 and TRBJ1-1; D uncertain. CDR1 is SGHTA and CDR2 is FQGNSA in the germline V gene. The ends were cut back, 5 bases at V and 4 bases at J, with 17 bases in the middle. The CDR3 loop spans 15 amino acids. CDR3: CASSPIPGRSTEAFF. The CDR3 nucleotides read TGTGCCAGCAGCCCTATTCCGGGCCGGTCCACTGAAGCTTTCTTT.

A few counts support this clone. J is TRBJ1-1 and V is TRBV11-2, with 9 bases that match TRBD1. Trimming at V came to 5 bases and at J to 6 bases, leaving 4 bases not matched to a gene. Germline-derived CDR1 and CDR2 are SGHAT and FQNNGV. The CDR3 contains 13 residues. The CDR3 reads CASSQQGASEAFF. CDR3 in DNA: TGTGCCAGCAGCCAACAGGGGGCCTCTGAAGCTTTCTTT. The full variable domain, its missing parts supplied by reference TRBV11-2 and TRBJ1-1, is EAGVAQSPRYKIIEKRQSVAFWCNPISGHATLYWYQQILGQGPKLLIQFQNNGVVDDSQLPKDRFSAERLKGVDSTLKIQPAKLEDSAVYLCASSQQGASEAFFGQGTRLTVV.

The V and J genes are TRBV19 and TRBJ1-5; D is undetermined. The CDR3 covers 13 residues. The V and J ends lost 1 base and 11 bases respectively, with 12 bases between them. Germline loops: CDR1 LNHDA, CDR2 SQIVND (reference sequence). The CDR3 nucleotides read TGTGCCAGTAGTATAGTAGGCCGCGCGGCCCAGCATTTT. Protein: CASSIVGRAAQHF.

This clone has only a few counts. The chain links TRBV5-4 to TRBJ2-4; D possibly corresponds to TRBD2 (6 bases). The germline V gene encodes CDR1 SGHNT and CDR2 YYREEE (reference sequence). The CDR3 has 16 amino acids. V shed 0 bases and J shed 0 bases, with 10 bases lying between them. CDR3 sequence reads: CASSLAPGEAKNIQYF. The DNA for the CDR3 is TGTGCCAGCAGCTTGGCCCCGGGGGAAGCCAAAAACATTCAGTACTTC.

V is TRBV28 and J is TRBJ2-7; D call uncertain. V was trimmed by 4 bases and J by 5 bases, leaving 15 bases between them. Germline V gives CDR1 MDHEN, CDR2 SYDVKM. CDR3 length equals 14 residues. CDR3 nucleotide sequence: TGTGCCAGCAGTTCGTTTGTAGGGCAGAACGAGCAGTACTTC. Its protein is CASSSFVGQNEQYF.

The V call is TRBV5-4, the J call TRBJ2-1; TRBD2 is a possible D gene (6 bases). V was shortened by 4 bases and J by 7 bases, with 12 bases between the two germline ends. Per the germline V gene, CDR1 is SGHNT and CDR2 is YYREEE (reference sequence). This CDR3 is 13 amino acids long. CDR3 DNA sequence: TGTGCCAGCAGCCATAATAGCGGTAATGAGCAGTTCTTC. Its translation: CASSHNSGNEQFF.

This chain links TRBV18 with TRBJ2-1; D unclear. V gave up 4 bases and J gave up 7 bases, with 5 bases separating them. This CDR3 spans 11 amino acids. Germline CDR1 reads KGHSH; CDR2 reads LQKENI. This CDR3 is CASSLRNEQFF. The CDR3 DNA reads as TGTGCCAGCTCACTACGGAATGAGCAGTTCTTC.

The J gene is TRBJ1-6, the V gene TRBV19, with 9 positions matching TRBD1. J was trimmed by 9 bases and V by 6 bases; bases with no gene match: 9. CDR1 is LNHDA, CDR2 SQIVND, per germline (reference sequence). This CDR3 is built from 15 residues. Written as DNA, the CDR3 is TGTGCCAGTAGCACGGGACAGGGAGAAAGTTCACCCCTCCACTTT. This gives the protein CASSTGQGESSPLHF. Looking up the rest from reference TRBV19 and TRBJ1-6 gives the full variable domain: DGGITQSPKYLFRKEGQNVTLSCEQNLNHDAMYWYRQDPGQGLRLIYYSQIVNDFQKGDIAEGYSVSREKKESFPLTVTSAQKNPTAFYLCASSTGQGESSPLHFGNGTRLTVT.

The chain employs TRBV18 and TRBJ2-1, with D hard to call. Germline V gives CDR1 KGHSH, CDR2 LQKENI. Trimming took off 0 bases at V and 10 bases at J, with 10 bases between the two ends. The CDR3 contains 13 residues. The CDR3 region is CASSPPWFVEQFF. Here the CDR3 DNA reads TGTGCCAGCTCACCACCGTGGTTTGTGGAGCAGTTCTTC.

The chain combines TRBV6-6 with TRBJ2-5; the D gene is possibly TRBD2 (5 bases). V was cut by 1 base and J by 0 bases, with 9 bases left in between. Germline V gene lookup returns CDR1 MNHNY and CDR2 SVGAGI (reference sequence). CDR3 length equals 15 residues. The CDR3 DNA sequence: TGTGCCAGCAGTTACTGGACGCGGGACCAAGAGACCCAGTACTTC. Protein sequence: CASSYWTRDQETQYF.

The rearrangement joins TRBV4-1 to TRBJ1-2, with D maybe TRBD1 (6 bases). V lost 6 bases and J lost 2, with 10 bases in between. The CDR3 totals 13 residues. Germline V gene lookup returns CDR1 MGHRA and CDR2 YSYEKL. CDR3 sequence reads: CASSLTGNYGYTF. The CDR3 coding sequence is TGCGCCAGCAGTCTTACAGGGAACTATGGCTACACCTTC.

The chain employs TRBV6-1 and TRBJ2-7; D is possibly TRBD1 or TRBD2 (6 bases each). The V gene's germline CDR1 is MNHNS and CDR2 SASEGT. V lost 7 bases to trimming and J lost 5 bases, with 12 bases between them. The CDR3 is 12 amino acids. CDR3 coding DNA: TGTGCCAGCACCAAGGGGGGCGACGAGCAGTACTTC. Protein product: CASTKGGDEQYF.

Here the CDR3 reads CASSIRLAAYEQYF. CDR3 nucleotide sequence: TGTGCCAGTAGTATAAGGCTAGCTGCCTACGAGCAGTACTTC. The V and J genes are TRBV19 and TRBJ2-7, with D tentatively TRBD2 (5 bases). CDR1 is LNHDA, CDR2 SQIVND, per germline (reference sequence). Trimming shortened V by 2 bases and J by 2 bases, and 10 bases separated the two germline ends. The CDR3 is made up of 14 amino acids.

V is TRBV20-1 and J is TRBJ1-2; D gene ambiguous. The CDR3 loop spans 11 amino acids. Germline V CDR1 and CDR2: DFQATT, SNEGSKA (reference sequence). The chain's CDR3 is CRVPEAHGYTF. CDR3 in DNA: TGCAGGGTGCCTGAGGCCCATGGCTACACCTTC.

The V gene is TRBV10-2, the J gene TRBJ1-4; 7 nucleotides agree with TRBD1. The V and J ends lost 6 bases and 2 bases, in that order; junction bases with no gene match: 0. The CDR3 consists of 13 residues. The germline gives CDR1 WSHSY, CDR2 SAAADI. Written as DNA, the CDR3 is TGCGCCAGCAGAGGGGGCACTAATGAAAAACTGTTTTTT. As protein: CASRGGTNEKLFF.

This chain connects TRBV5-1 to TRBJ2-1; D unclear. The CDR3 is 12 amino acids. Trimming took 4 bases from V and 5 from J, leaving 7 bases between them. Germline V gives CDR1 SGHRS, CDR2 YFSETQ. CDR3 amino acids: CASSLLDNEQFF. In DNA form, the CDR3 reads TGCGCCAGCAGCCTCTTAGACAATGAGCAGTTCTTC.

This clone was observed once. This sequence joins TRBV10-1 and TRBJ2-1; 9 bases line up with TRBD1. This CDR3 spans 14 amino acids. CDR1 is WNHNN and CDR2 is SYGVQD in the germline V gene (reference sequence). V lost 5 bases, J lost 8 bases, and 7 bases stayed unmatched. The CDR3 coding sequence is TGCGCCAGCAGTAAAGGACAGGGGTTGGATGAGCAGTTCTTC. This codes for CASSKGQGLDEQFF.

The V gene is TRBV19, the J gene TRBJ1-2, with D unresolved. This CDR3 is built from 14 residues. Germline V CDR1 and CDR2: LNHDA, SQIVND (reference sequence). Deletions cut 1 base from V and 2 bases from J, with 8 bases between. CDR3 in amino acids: CASSIGGPNYGYTF. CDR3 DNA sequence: TGTGCCAGTAGTATAGGTGGACCCAACTATGGCTACACCTTC.

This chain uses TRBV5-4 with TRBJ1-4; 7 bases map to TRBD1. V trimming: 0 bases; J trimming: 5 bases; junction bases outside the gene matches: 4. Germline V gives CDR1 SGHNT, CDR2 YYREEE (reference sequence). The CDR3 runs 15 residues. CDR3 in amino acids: CASSLGRGWNEKLFF. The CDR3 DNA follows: TGTGCCAGCAGCTTGGGCAGGGGGTGGAATGAAAAACTGTTTTTT.

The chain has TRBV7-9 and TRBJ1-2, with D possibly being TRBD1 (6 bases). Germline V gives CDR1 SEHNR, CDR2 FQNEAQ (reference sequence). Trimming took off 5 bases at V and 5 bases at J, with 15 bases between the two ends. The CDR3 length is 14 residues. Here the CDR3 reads CASSILTGGYGYTF. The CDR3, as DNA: TGTGCCAGCAGCATATTGACAGGAGGGTATGGCTACACCTTC.

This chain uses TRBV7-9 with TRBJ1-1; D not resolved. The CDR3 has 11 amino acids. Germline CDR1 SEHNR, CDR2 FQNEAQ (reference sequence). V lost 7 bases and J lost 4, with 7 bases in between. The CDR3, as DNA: TGTGCCAGCAACCGGGTCACTGAAGCTTTCTTT. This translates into CASNRVTEAFF.

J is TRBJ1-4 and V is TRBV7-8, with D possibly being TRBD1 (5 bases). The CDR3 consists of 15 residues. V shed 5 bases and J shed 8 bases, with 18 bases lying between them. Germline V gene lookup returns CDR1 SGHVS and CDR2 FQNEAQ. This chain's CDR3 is CASSPDTGRREKLFF. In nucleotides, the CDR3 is TGTGCCAGCAGCCCGGACACAGGTCGGAGGGAAAAACTGTTTTTT.

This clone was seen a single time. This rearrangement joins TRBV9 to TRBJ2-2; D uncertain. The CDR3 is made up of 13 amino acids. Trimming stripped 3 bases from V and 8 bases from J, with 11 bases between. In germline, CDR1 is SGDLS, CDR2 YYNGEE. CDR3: CASSGPMEGELFF. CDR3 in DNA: TGTGCCAGCAGCGGACCCATGGAGGGGGAGCTGTTTTTT. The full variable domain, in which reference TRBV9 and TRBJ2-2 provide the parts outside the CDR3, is DSGVTQTPKHLITATGQRVTLRCSPRSGDLSVYWYQQSLDQGLQFLIQYYNGEERAKGNILERFSAQQFPDLHSELNLSSLELGDSALYFCASSGPMEGELFFGEGSRLTVL.

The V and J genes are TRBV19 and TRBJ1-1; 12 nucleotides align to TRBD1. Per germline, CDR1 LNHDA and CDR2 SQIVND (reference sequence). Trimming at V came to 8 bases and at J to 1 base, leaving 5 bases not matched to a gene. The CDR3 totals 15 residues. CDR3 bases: TGTGCCAGTGCGGGGACAGGGGGCTGGAACACTGAAGCTTTCTTT. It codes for CASAGTGGWNTEAFF.

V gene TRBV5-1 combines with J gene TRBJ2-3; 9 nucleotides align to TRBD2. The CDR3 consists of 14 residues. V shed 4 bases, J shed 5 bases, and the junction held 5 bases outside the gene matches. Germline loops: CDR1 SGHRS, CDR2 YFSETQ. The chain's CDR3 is CASSNSGSGDTQYF. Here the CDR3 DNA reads TGCGCCAGCAGCAATAGCGGGAGCGGAGATACGCAGTATTTT.

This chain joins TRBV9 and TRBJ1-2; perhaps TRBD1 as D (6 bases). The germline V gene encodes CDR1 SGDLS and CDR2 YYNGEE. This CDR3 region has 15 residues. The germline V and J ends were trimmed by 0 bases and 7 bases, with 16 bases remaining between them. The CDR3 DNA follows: TGTGCCAGCAGCGTAGCTGGGGGGGCGAGGCGTGGCTACACCTTC. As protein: CASSVAGGARRGYTF. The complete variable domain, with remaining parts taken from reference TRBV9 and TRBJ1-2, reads DSGVTQTPKHLITATGQRVTLRCSPRSGDLSVYWYQQSLDQGLQFLIQYYNGEERAKGNILERFSAQQFPDLHSELNLSSLELGDSALYFCASSVAGGARRGYTFGSGTRLTVV.

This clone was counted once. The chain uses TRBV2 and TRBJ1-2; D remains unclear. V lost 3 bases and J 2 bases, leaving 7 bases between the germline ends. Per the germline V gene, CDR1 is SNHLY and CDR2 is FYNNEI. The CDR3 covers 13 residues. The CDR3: CASSEAENYGYTF. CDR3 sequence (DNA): TGTGCCAGCAGTGAGGCAGAAAACTATGGCTACACCTTC.

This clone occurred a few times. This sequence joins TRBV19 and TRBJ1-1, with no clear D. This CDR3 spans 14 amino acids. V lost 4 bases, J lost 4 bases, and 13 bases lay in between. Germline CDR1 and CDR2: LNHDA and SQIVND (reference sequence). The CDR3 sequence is CASSTRSLSTEAFF. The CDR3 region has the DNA TGTGCCAGTAGTACGCGAAGCCTGAGCACTGAAGCTTTCTTT.

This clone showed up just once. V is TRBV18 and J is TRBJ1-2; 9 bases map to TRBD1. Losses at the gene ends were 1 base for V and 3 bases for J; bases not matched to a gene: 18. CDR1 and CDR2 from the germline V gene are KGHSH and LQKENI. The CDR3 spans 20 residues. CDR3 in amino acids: CASSPQKIPGQGEKDYGYTF. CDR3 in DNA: TGTGCCAGCTCACCACAAAAAATACCGGGACAGGGAGAGAAAGACTATGGCTACACCTTC.